The 3 T cell receptor beta chains below all came from one sample that was sequenced in a study of CD8 T cells in Susac syndrome (dated 2019 in TCRdb). The library was obtained by the immunoSEQ multiplex PCR assay. RNA was extracted using the RNeasy kit, and roughly 0.5 to 1 microgram was reverse transcribed with random hexamers. TCRdb trimmed public reads at Q25 via fastp, called clones via MiXCR and kept in-frame beta chains. Rows are unified per CDR3 protein, each entry keeping the most common DNA and genes. The table for this sample lists about 100,000 distinct CDR3 sequences; 85% to 95% of them were counted only once. The ten top clones hold roughly 0.32% of the sample. The source material was CD8+ T cells from PBMCs. These receptors originate from a human donor in good health.

V gene TRBV7-9 combines with J gene TRBJ2-7, with TRBD1 matching over 8 bases. Unmatched junction bases numbered 6, after V lost 5 bases and J lost 6 bases. CDR3 length: 13 residues. Germline V CDR1 and CDR2: SEHNR, FQNEAQ (reference sequence). CDR3 region: CASSPGQGSEQYF. The DNA for the CDR3 is TGTGCCAGCAGCCCAGGACAGGGCAGCGAGCAGTACTTC.

The chain uses TRBV20-1 and TRBJ1-1; D call uncertain. Deletions cut 6 bases from V and 4 bases from J, with 6 bases between. The CDR3 totals 10 residues. In germline, CDR1 is DFQATT, CDR2 SNEGSKA (reference sequence). CDR3 in DNA: TGCAGTGCCTGGGTCACTGAAGCTTTCTTT. Translation gives CSAWVTEAFF.

The rearrangement joins TRBV9 to TRBJ1-2; D might be TRBD1 (5 bases). CDR1 is SGDLS and CDR2 is YYNGEE in the germline V gene. The V end was cut by 0 bases, the J end by 5 bases, with 14 bases between. The length of the CDR3 is 15 residues. CDR3 nucleotides: TGTGCCAGCAGCGTAGGGGGCAGTTTAGGATATGGCTACACCTTC. Translating it yields CASSVGGSLGYGYTF.